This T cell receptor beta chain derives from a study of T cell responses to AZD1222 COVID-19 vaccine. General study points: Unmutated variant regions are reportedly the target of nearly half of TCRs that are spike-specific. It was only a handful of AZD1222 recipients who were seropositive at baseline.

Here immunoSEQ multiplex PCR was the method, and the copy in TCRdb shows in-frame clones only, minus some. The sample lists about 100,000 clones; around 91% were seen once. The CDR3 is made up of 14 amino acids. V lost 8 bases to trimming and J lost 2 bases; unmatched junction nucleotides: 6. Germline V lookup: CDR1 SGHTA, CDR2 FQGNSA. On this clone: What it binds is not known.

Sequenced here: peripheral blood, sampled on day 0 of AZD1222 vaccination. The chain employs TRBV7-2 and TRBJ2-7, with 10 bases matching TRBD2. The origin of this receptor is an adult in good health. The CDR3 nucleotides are TGTGCCAGCGGATCTAGCGGGGGTGCCTACGAGCAGTACTTC. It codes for CASGSSGGAYEQYF.